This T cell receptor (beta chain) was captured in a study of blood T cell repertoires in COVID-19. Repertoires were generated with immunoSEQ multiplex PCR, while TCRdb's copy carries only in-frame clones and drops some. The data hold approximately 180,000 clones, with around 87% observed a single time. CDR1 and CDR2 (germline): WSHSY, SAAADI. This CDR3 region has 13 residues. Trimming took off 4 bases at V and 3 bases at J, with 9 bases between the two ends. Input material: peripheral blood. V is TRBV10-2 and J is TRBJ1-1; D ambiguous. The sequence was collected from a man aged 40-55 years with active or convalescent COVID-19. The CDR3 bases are TGCGCCAGCAGTGGGCGGGAGTACACTGAAGCTTTCTTT. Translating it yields CASSGREYTEAFF.